A single sample is the source of the 10 T cell receptor beta chains below, sequenced in a study of shared clonotypes between healthy human individuals. The protocol was immunoSEQ multiplex PCR, while the TCRdb copy is restricted to in-frame clones and leaves out a portion. Here the sample spans around 500,000 clones, roughly 85% being singletons. Specimen: PBMCs. The receptors were sampled from a woman aged 40 to 50 in good health. Some clones in this sample may be carry-over from other donors' samples.

CDR3 DNA sequence: TGCGCCAGCAGCTTGGCAACAGGGGATTACGAGCAGTACTTC. This sequence encodes CASSLATGDYEQYF. The rearrangement links TRBV5-1 to TRBJ2-7; 7 bases are shared with TRBD1. Trimming removed 0 bases from V and 4 bases from J; junction bases left unmatched: 4. The CDR3 runs to 14 residues. Per the germline V gene, CDR1 is SGHRS and CDR2 is YFSETQ.

The rearrangement uses TRBV2 and TRBJ1-1; D is ambiguous. V lost 5 bases and J 3 bases, leaving 10 bases between the germline ends. This CDR3 has 13 amino acids. Germline V gives CDR1 SNHLY, CDR2 FYNNEI. This chain's CDR3 is CASSKGTDTEAFF. For the CDR3, the DNA is TGTGCCAGCAGTAAGGGTACTGACACTGAAGCTTTCTTT.

This clone was recorded only once. The chain has TRBV19 and TRBJ1-2; D is possibly TRBD1 (5 bases). From germline, CDR1 is LNHDA and CDR2 SQIVND (reference sequence). Trimming took off 10 bases at V and 8 bases at J, with 20 bases between the two ends. The CDR3 totals 13 residues. CDR3 DNA sequence: TGTGCCACCGCCCCTAAAACAGGTGGCGGCTACACCTTC. Translation gives CATAPKTGGGYTF.

This chain links TRBV28 with TRBJ2-5, with 9 positions matching TRBD2. The trim removed 2 bases at V and 5 bases at J, leaving 6 bases unmatched. The CDR3 spans 15 residues. Germline V gives CDR1 MDHEN, CDR2 SYDVKM. The CDR3 reads CASSLLAGSVETQYF. The CDR3 coding sequence is TGTGCCAGCAGTTTACTAGCGGGATCGGTGGAGACCCAGTACTTC. Using reference TRBV28 and TRBJ2-5 for the parts outside the CDR3, the full variable domain is DVKVTQSSRYLVKRTGEKVFLECVQDMDHENMFWYRQDPGLGLRLIYFSYDVKMKEKGDIPEGYSVSREKKERFSLILESASTNQTSMYLCASSLLAGSVETQYFGPGTRLLVL.

The rearrangement uses TRBV4-1 and TRBJ1-2; a weak D match, TRBD1 (6 bases). The CDR3 length is 11 residues. CDR1 and CDR2 from the germline V gene are MGHRA and YSYEKL. With 10 bases removed from V and 4 bases from J, the gap between germline ends came to 10 bases. The CDR3 DNA follows: TGCGCCACTGGGGACACCTATGGCTACACCTTC. Residues: CATGDTYGYTF.

The V gene is TRBV9, the J gene TRBJ2-3; TRBD2 matches 8 bases. Germline lookup yields CDR1 SGDLS and CDR2 YYNGEE. V shed 3 bases and J 6 bases; nucleotides not matched to a gene: 6. This CDR3 is built from 14 residues. CDR3 coding DNA: TGTGCCAGCAGCGCGCGGGGGGTCAGGGATACGCAGTATTTT. The encoded protein is CASSARGVRDTQYF.

The chain is built from TRBV6-1 and TRBJ2-2, with a possible D match to TRBD2 (5 bases). Trimming stripped 2 bases from V and 0 bases from J, with 10 bases between. CDR3 length: 16 amino acids. The germline V gene has CDR1 MNHNS and CDR2 SASEGT. CDR3 nucleotides: TGTGCCAGCAGTGAACGTCCTAGCCCGAACACCGGGGAGCTGTTTTTT. As protein: CASSERPSPNTGELFF.

The V call is TRBV15, the J call TRBJ2-1, with 12 nucleotides matching TRBD2. The CDR3 length is 16 residues. CDR1 is LNHNV, CDR2 YYDKDF, per germline (reference sequence). Trimming cost V 0 bases and J 7 bases; bases outside gene matches: 4. This CDR3 reads CATSRDQTSGSNEQFF. The CDR3 coding sequence is TGTGCCACCAGCAGAGATCAGACTAGCGGGAGTAATGAGCAGTTCTTC.

The chain has TRBV7-8 and TRBJ2-7; possibly TRBD1 for D (5 bases). With 2 bases removed from V and 0 bases from J, the gap between germline ends came to 8 bases. The CDR3 length is 14 residues. The germline gives CDR1 SGHVS, CDR2 FQNEAQ. The CDR3 region has the DNA TGTGCCAGCAGCTTACAGGGCGCCTCCTACGAGCAGTACTTC. It specifies CASSLQGASYEQYF.

About this clone: Other nucleotide sequences from this sample produce the same CDR3. V usage is TRBV25-1 and J usage is TRBJ2-5, with D possibly matching TRBD1 (7 bases). CDR1 and CDR2 (germline): MGHDK, SYGVNS. The ends were cut back, 1 base at V and 5 bases at J, with 11 bases in the middle. This CDR3 is 14 amino acids long. The DNA for the CDR3 is TGTGCCAGCAGTGAATTTGCAGGGGGGGAGACCCAGTACTTC. This codes for CASSEFAGGETQYF.